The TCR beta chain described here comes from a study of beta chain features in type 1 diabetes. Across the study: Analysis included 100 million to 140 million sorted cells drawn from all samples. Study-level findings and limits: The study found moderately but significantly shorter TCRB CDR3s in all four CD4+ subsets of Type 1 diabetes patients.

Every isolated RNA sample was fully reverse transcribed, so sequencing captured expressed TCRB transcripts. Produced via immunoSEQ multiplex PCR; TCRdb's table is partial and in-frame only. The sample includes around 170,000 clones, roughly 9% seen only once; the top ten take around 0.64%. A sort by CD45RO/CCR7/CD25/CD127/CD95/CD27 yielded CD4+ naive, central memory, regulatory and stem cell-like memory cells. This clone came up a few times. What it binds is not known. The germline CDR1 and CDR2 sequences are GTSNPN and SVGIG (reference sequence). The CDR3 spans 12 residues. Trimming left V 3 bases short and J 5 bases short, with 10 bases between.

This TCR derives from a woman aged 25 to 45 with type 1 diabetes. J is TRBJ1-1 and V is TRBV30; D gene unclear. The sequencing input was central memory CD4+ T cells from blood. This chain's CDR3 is CAWSAEETEAFF. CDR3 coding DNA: TGTGCCTGGAGCGCAGAGGAGACTGAAGCTTTCTTT.